The next 25 T cell receptor beta chains were all read from a single sample in a study of regulatory T cells in long-lasting Graves disease. According to the study, TCR beta libraries were built with iRepertoire HTBI primers and CDR3-region Arm-PCR. TCRdb independently ran MiXCR on the multiplex PCR reads; one entry per CDR3 protein. The sample consists of 250,000 or so distinct CDR3 sequences, around 19% of them appearing once. Time point described: newly diagnosed GD, antithyroid drugs for less than 3 months. TCR sequences were obtained from RNA taken from PBMCs. The same data also contributed to another study, on T cells in Graves' hyperthyroidism and ophthalmopathy.

The sequencing used peripheral blood mononuclear cells (PBMCs), collected at new diagnosis, from a patient treated with antithyroid drugs. These receptors were obtained from a woman aged 25 to 45 with Graves disease.

This clonotype has a count of ten or more. V usage is TRBV11-3 and J usage is TRBJ2-7, with D unresolved. This CDR3 spans 13 amino acids. CDR1 is SGHNT and CDR2 is YENEEA in the germline V gene. V gave up 6 bases and J gave up 4 bases, with 13 bases separating them. The CDR3 DNA is TGTGCCAGCAGTTTCTTGGGCGGTTACGAGCAGTACTTC. The encoded protein is CASSFLGGYEQYF.

The V call is TRBV4-1, the J call TRBJ2-1; either TRBD1 or TRBD2 may fit D (6 bases each). Looked up from germline, CDR1 is MGHRA and CDR2 is YSYEKL. This CDR3 spans 17 amino acids. Trimming cost V 5 bases and J 3 bases, with 20 bases left between them. The CDR3, as DNA: TGCGCCAGCAGCAGCCAGGGGACCGGGAGAAACTACAATGAGCAGTTCTTC. Amino acids: CASSSQGTGRNYNEQFF.

This clonotype was seen ten or more times. The chain is built from TRBV2 and TRBJ2-1; D is possibly TRBD1 (5 bases). Per germline, CDR1 SNHLY and CDR2 FYNNEI. V lost 8 bases to trimming and J lost 3 bases, with 14 bases between them. The CDR3 is 14 residues long. The CDR3 is CASVWGGYYNEQFF. The CDR3, as DNA: TGTGCCAGCGTCTGGGGCGGATACTACAATGAGCAGTTCTTC.

This clonotype has at least ten counts. The chain has TRBV7-6 and TRBJ1-2; 7 bases fit TRBD1. Germline CDR1 SGHVS, CDR2 FNYEAQ. The CDR3 is 13 residues long. V lost 4 bases to trimming and J lost 8 bases; unmatched junction nucleotides: 7. CDR3 in DNA: TGTGCCAGCAGCTCACAGGGGATCGAAGGCTACACCTTC. Its translation: CASSSQGIEGYTF.

This clonotype appeared many times. The chain joins TRBV7-9 to TRBJ1-1; 8 nucleotides match TRBD1. Germline lookup yields CDR1 SEHNR and CDR2 FQNEAQ (reference sequence). Trimming took 5 bases from V and 5 from J; bases not matched to a gene: 7. The CDR3 sequence is 14 residues long. CDR3 DNA: TGTGCCAGCAGCGTCACAGGGGGAGGAACTGAAGCTTTCTTT. Amino acid sequence: CASSVTGGGTEAFF.

This clonotype was recorded many times. This chain joins TRBV28 and TRBJ1-2; no clear D gene. This CDR3 is 13 amino acids long. Trimming stripped 6 bases from V and 8 bases from J, with 16 bases between. The germline V gene has CDR1 MDHEN and CDR2 SYDVKM. CDR3 coding DNA: TGTGCCAGCAGATCGGACCTATTGGGAGGCTACACCTTC. This gives the protein CASRSDLLGGYTF.

About this clonotype: A far larger clone is one nucleotide away, so this likely arose from a read error. The CDR3 ends on some other residue instead of the conserved phenylalanine or tryptophan, so this is likely a read error. The DNA is omitted, as the CDR3 cannot be located on it reliably, and the CDR3 follows TCRdb's listing. The chain uses TRBV7-9 and TRBJ2-1; the DNA was not compared with TRBD2, the D call given in the table. Germline assignment: CDR1 SEHNR and CDR2 FQNEAQ (reference sequence). Both ends counted, the CDR3 spans 15 residues. The CDR3 loop reads CASSLGLAGALQVFI.

With regard to this clonotype: Possible read error: a much larger clone is one base away. The V call is TRBV7-3, the J call TRBJ2-5, with a weak D call TRBD2 (7 bases). V gave up 5 bases and J gave up 11 bases, with 21 bases separating them. Germline-derived CDR1 and CDR2 are SGHTA and FQGTGA. The CDR3 is made up of 14 amino acids. CDR3 sequence reads: CASSDGGGRDEQYF. DNA for the CDR3: TGTGCCAGCAGCGATGGCGGGGGCCGGGATGAGCAGTACTTC.

This clonotype was found many times. The V call is TRBV4-1, the J call TRBJ2-1, with D perhaps TRBD2 (7 bases). The CDR3 runs to 15 residues. CDR1 and CDR2 (germline): MGHRA, YSYEKL. V was clipped by 0 bases and J by 9 bases, with 15 bases between them. The CDR3 sequence: CASSQEIGGGGEQFF. The DNA for the CDR3 is TGCGCCAGCAGCCAAGAGATTGGAGGGGGGGGTGAGCAGTTCTTC.

A few counts support this clonotype. A much larger clone differs by one base, so this may be a read error. The chain combines TRBV20-1 with TRBJ1-1; D is possibly TRBD1 (6 bases). Germline V gives CDR1 DFQATT, CDR2 SNEGSKA (reference sequence). Deletions cut 6 bases from V and 4 bases from J, with 12 bases between. This CDR3 has 12 amino acids. The CDR3 region is CSALRGPTEAFF. The CDR3 nucleotides read TGCAGTGCCCTCAGGGGCCCCACTGAAGCTTTCTTT.

J is TRBJ2-5 and V is TRBV27; D is possibly TRBD2 (6 bases). Trimming shortened V by 0 bases and J by 1 base, and 15 bases separated the two germline ends. Per the germline V gene, CDR1 is MNHEY and CDR2 is SMNVEV (reference sequence). The CDR3 spans 17 residues. CDR3 in amino acids: CASSLSGTPYIQETQYF. DNA of the CDR3: TGTGCCAGCAGTTTATCTGGGACTCCCTATATCCAAGAGACCCAGTACTTC.

This clonotype was picked up many times. The chain carries TRBV18 and TRBJ1-2, with D possibly being TRBD1 (5 bases). The germline CDR1 and CDR2 sequences are KGHSH and LQKENI. V dropped 3 bases and J dropped 4 bases, with 12 bases sitting between them. This CDR3 contains 14 residues. In nucleotides, the CDR3 is TGTGCCAGCTCACCGGACACCCAAACCTATGGCTACACCTTC. Amino acids: CASSPDTQTYGYTF.

This clonotype was seen at least ten times. The gene calls are TRBV7-3 and TRBJ2-3; 10 nucleotides align to TRBD1. The CDR3 runs to 16 residues. V dropped 5 bases and J dropped 4; count of bases not matched to a gene: 9. Germline lookup yields CDR1 SGHTA and CDR2 FQGTGA. CDR3 coding DNA: TGTGCCAGCAGCGCGAAGACAGGGGGCTGGTCAGATACGCAGTATTTT. It is translated as CASSAKTGGWSDTQYF.

This clonotype was seen repeatedly, ten times or more. The rearrangement uses TRBV29-1 and TRBJ1-2; perhaps TRBD1 as D (6 bases). CDR3 length: 12 residues. V was shortened by 5 bases and J by 2 bases, with 9 bases between the two germline ends. Germline assignment: CDR1 SQVTM and CDR2 ANQGSEA. CDR3 region: CSVLDRNYGYTF. As DNA, the CDR3 is TGCAGCGTTCTCGACAGGAACTATGGCTACACCTTC.

The sample holds many counts of this clonotype. The chain employs TRBV7-9 and TRBJ1-2; D not resolved. The germline V gene has CDR1 SEHNR and CDR2 FQNEAQ (reference sequence). V dropped 1 base and J dropped 8 bases, with 8 bases sitting between them. The CDR3 is 12 amino acids. In DNA, the CDR3 is TGTGCCAGCAGCTTAGGTGCGGGAGGCTACACCTTC. Protein sequence: CASSLGAGGYTF.

The chain carries TRBV4-1 and TRBJ2-3, with 12 bases matching TRBD2. After removal of 4 bases from V and 2 bases from J, the junction contained 10 bases not matched to a gene. The length of the CDR3 is 18 residues. Germline-derived CDR1 and CDR2 are MGHRA and YSYEKL. CDR3 protein: CASSRPRSSGGATDTQYF. Here the CDR3 DNA reads TGCGCCAGCAGCCGCCCACGATCTAGCGGGGGGGCCACAGATACGCAGTATTTT.

This clonotype was observed many times. V gene TRBV10-2 combines with J gene TRBJ2-7; tentatively, D is TRBD2 (5 bases). V lost 3 bases, J lost 8 bases, and 14 bases lay in between. Germline lookup yields CDR1 WSHSY and CDR2 SAAADI. The CDR3 sequence is 13 residues long. The CDR3 loop is CASSESGSTKQYF. CDR3 bases: TGCGCCAGCAGTGAATCGGGGTCAACTAAGCAGTACTTC.

The chain is built from TRBV20-1 and TRBJ2-1; a weak D match, TRBD1 (5 bases). The V end was cut by 3 bases, the J end by 8 bases, with 17 bases between. The germline V gene encodes CDR1 DFQATT and CDR2 SNEGSKA (reference sequence). This CDR3 has 14 residues. Here the CDR3 reads CSASIQGYVHEQFF. The CDR3 DNA follows: TGCAGTGCTAGCATCCAGGGTTATGTTCATGAGCAGTTCTTC.

The table lists this clonotype with many counts. The chain carries TRBV6-5 and TRBJ1-2; D is undetermined. CDR1 MNHEY and CDR2 SVGAGI come from the germline V gene. The CDR3 is 16 amino acids. V was shortened by 3 bases and J by 0 bases, with 14 bases between the two germline ends. CDR3: CASSYSWAVANYGYTF. The CDR3 DNA is TGTGCCAGCAGTTATTCGTGGGCGGTAGCTAACTATGGCTACACCTTC.

Ten or more counts support this clonotype. The gene calls are TRBV6-1 and TRBJ1-1; D is undetermined. Trimming stripped 7 bases from V and 10 bases from J, with 16 bases between. The CDR3 is 12 amino acids. Germline V gene lookup returns CDR1 MNHNS and CDR2 SASEGT. The CDR3 loop is CASNLSARGAFF. CDR3 coding DNA: TGTGCCAGCAACCTCTCTGCGCGAGGAGCTTTCTTT.

This clonotype occurred many times. This rearrangement joins TRBV5-5 to TRBJ2-7, with no clear D. Germline V CDR1 and CDR2: SGHKS, YYEKEE (reference sequence). This CDR3 comprises 13 residues. Trimming pared 5 bases from V and 0 bases from J, leaving 9 bases between. The CDR3 bases are TGTGCCAGCAGATACCACAGCTCCTACGAGCAGTACTTC. Protein sequence: CASRYHSSYEQYF.

This clonotype has ten or more counts. The chain uses TRBV20-1 and TRBJ1-2; D unresolved. Trimming cost V 2 bases and J 3 bases, with 7 bases left between them. Germline values: CDR1 DFQATT, CDR2 SNEGSKA (reference sequence). The CDR3 is made up of 12 amino acids. CDR3 DNA sequence: TGCAGTGCTAGATCCTTGGACTATGGCTACACCTTC. Translating it yields CSARSLDYGYTF.

This clonotype was detected ten times or more. The chain uses TRBV11-2 and TRBJ1-1, with TRBD1 matching 10 bases. This CDR3 has 15 amino acids. The ends lost 4 bases at V and 5 bases at J; junction bases unmatched: 7. Germline CDR1 SGHAT, CDR2 FQNNGV. In DNA, the CDR3 is TGTGCCAGCAGCTCGTGGGGACAGGGGTTTACTGAAGCTTTCTTT. Amino acids: CASSSWGQGFTEAFF.

This clonotype was observed at least ten times. The rearrangement joins TRBV6-1 to TRBJ1-2, with 9 bases that match TRBD1. The CDR3 is 16 residues long. The V gene's germline CDR1 is MNHNS and CDR2 SASEGT. V trimming: 6 bases; J trimming: 2 bases; junction bases outside the gene matches: 10. In DNA form, the CDR3 reads TGTGCCAGCAGAGAGGACAGGGGTCATTTCAACTATGGCTACACCTTC. Protein product: CASREDRGHFNYGYTF.

J is TRBJ1-2 and V is TRBV5-4, with 9 nucleotides matching TRBD1. Germline values: CDR1 SGHNT, CDR2 YYREEE (reference sequence). The CDR3 extends over 17 amino acids. Trimming removed 4 bases from V and 1 base from J; junction bases left unmatched: 11. CDR3: CASSTGTGLRLNYGYTF. The CDR3 bases are TGTGCCAGCAGCACGGGGACAGGGCTCCGGCTTAACTATGGCTACACCTTC.